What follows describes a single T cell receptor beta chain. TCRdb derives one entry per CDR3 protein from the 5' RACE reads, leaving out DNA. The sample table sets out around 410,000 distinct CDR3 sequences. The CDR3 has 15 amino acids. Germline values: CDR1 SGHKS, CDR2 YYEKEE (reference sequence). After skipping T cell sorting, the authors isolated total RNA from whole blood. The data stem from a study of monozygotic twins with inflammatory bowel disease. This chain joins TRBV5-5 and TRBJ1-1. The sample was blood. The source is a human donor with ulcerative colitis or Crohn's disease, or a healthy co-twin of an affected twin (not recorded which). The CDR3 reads CASRLGWGGNTEAFF.